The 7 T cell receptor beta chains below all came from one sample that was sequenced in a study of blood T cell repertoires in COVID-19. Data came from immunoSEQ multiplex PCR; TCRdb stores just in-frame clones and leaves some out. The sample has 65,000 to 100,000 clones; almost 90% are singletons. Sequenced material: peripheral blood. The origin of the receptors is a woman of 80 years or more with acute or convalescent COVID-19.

CDR3: CASSRNLDSLNTEAFF. The CDR3 coding sequence is TGCGCCAGCAGCAGAAACCTGGACAGCCTGAACACTGAAGCTTTCTTT. The rearrangement uses TRBV5-1 and TRBJ1-1; D perhaps matches TRBD1 (6 bases). The CDR3 extends over 16 amino acids. V lost 4 bases and J lost 0, with 16 bases in between. In germline, CDR1 is SGHRS, CDR2 YFSETQ.

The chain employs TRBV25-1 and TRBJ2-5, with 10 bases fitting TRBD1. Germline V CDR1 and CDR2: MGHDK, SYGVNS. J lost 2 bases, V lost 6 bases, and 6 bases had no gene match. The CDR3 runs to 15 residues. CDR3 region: CASRADRGFQETQYF. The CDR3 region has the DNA TGTGCCAGCAGAGCGGACAGGGGGTTTCAAGAGACCCAGTACTTC.

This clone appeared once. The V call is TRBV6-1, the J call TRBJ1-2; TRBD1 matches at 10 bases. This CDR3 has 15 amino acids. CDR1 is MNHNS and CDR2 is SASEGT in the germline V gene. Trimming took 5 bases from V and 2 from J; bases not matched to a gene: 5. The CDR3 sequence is CASSSRGQGNYGYTF. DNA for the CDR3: TGTGCCAGCAGTTCCCGGGGACAGGGGAACTATGGCTACACCTTC.

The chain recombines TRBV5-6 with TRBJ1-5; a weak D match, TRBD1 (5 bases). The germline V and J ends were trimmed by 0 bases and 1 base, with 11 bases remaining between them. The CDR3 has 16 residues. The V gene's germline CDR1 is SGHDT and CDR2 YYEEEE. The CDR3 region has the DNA TGTGCCAGCAGCTTGGGTTTGGGGCTAAGCAATCAGCCCCAGCATTTT. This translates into CASSLGLGLSNQPQHF. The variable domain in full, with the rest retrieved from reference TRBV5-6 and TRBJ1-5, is DAGVTQSPTHLIKTRGQQVTLRCSPKSGHDTVSWYQQALGQGPQFIFQYYEEEERQRGNFPDRFSGHQFPNYSSELNVNALLLGDSALYLCASSLGLGLSNQPQHFGDGTRLSIL.

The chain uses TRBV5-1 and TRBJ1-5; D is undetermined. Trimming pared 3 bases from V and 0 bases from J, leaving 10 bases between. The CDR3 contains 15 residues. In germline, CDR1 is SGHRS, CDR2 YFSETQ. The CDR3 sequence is CASSYLPDSNQPQHF. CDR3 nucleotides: TGCGCCAGCAGCTACTTGCCTGATAGCAATCAGCCCCAGCATTTT.

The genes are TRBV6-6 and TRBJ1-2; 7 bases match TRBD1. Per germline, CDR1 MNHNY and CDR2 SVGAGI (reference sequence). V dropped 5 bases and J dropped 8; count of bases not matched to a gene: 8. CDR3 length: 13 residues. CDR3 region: CASSPRDSLGYTF. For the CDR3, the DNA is TGTGCCAGCAGTCCCCGGGACAGTTTAGGCTACACCTTC.

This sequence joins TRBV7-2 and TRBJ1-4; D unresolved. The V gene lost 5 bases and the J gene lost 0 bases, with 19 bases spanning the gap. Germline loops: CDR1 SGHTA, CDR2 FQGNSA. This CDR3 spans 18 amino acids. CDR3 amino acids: CASSPTVVRVATNEKLFF. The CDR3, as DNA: TGTGCCAGCAGCCCAACGGTGGTGCGTGTCGCAACTAATGAAAAACTGTTTTTT.